The 7 T cell receptor beta chains in this list originate from one sample, sequenced in a study of cytotoxic CD8 clonotypes in ibrutinib-treated CLL. TCRdb's table, derived via immunoSEQ multiplex PCR, lists solely in-frame clones and lacks some. Of around 300,000 clones listed, around four fifths are singletons. Here the sequenced sample was PBMCs, taken before ibrutinib treatment. The receptor source for this set is a human donor with chronic lymphocytic leukemia.

The chain couples TRBV5-1 to TRBJ2-1; 9 bases are a match to TRBD2. From germline, CDR1 is SGHRS and CDR2 YFSETQ. V shed 6 bases and J 2 bases; nucleotides not matched to a gene: 6. The CDR3 length is 15 residues. CDR3 in DNA: TGCGCCAGCACCCCAGCGGGAGGCACCTACAATGAGCAGTTCTTC. Translation: CASTPAGGTYNEQFF.

The sample holds one count of this clone. V and J are TRBV15 and TRBJ1-2, with 9 bases identical to TRBD1. V shed 5 bases and J 2 bases; nucleotides not matched to a gene: 9. The CDR3 consists of 16 residues. Germline values: CDR1 LNHNV, CDR2 YYDKDF (reference sequence). DNA of the CDR3: TGTGCCACCAGCCGATCCTGGGACAGGGTCAACTATGGCTACACCTTC. Protein product: CATSRSWDRVNYGYTF.

The V call is TRBV19, the J call TRBJ2-1; 11 nucleotides match TRBD2. Germline V CDR1 and CDR2: LNHDA, SQIVND (reference sequence). V was clipped by 7 bases and J by 4 bases; unmatched bases: 12. The length of the CDR3 is 17 residues. This chain's CDR3 is CASISTQGLAAYNEQFF. CDR3 DNA: TGTGCCAGTATCTCGACCCAGGGACTAGCGGCGTACAATGAGCAGTTCTTC.

The chain uses TRBV4-1 and TRBJ2-2; 9 nucleotides agree with TRBD2. CDR1 and CDR2 from the germline V gene are MGHRA and YSYEKL. Trimming cost V 4 bases and J 4 bases; bases outside gene matches: 1. The CDR3 is made up of 14 amino acids. The CDR3 nucleotides read TGCGCCAGCAGCCGACTAGCGGTCACCGGGGAGCTGTTTTTT. Amino acids: CASSRLAVTGELFF.

The genes are TRBV7-8 and TRBJ2-2; TRBD1 might be the D (5 bases). Trimming left V 4 bases short and J 6 bases short, with 9 bases between. The germline V gene has CDR1 SGHVS and CDR2 FQNEAQ. The CDR3 runs to 13 residues. As DNA, the CDR3 is TGTGCCAGCAGCTCGACAGATCCCGGGGAGCTGTTTTTT. Its translation: CASSSTDPGELFF.

The chain joins TRBV29-1 to TRBJ2-7, with D possibly matching TRBD2 (6 bases). This CDR3 comprises 14 residues. Deletions cut 6 bases from V and 2 bases from J, with 17 bases between. CDR1 and CDR2 (germline): SQVTM, ANQGSEA. The CDR3 DNA sequence: TGCAGCGTACGCCGGGACTCCCTAACCTACGAGCAGTACTTC. It specifies CSVRRDSLTYEQYF.

The rearrangement links TRBV9 to TRBJ2-3; 9 bases line up with TRBD2. The CDR3 spans 15 residues. Germline CDR1 and CDR2: SGDLS and YYNGEE. Losses at the gene ends were 4 bases for V and 1 base for J; bases not matched to a gene: 4. In DNA, the CDR3 is TGTGCCAGCAGCTCCCGGACTAGCGGCACAGATACGCAGTATTTT. Translation: CASSSRTSGTDTQYF.